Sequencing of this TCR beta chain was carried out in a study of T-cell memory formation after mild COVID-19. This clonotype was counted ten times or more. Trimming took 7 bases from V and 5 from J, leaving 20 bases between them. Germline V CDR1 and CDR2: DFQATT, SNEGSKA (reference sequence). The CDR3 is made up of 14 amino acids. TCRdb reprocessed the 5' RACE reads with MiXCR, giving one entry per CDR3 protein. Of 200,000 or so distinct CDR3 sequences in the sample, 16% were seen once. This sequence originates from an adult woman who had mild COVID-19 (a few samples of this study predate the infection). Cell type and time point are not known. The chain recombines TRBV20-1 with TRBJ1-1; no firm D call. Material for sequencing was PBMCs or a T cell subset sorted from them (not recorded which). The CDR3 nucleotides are TGCAGTGTGGGTTATGGCGCCGGGGAGACTGAAGCTTTCTTT. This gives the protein CSVGYGAGETEAFF.